This paragraph covers one T cell receptor beta chain sequence. Its target antigen remains unknown. The data stem from a study of cytomegalovirus exposure and HLA in healthy donors (dated by TCRdb to the late 2010s). Looking at the study overall: According to an earlier analysis of around 600 of the donors, 150 million to 200 million T cells yielded 117 million unique TCR beta sequences and about 300 Gb of sequence data. Approximately 300 gigabases of sequencing data and approximately 92 million unique TCR sequences made up an early release that covered 640 HLA-typed donors. The genetic ancestry cluster associated with self-reported Caucasian donors included about 81% of the roughly 410 genotyped donors. The study aimed to test whether signatures of past pathogen exposure could be identified by cataloging public T cell receptors. The study profiled the T cell repertoires of under 700 subjects by immunosequencing and related them to cytomegalovirus serostatus. A separate validation cohort of approximately 130 different subjects was used in addition to the 666-subject first cohort. To predict cytomegalovirus infection status, the study brought together high-throughput TCR immunosequencing, statistical association of individual TCRs with disease status, and machine learning. A later analysis re-analyzed previously published TCR beta repertoires from hundreds of donors and added high-resolution HLA genotyping to study TCR occurrence patterns. Rather than drawing on any new phenotypic data, the later analysis identified candidate immune exposures from TCR beta sequences and the way those sequences occurred across donors. An earlier analysis of some 500 of the donors used high-throughput TCR beta sequencing to judge whether each TCR beta V gene segment behaved as functional or pseudogenic. Donor age, sex, ethnicity and CMV serostatus were collected together with the repertoire data. A later genetic analysis used genome-wide SNP genotypes for 398 of the 666 donors, treating that subset as a discovery cohort. All discovery cohort repertoires had been generated on a single sequencing platform. HLA typing included class I and class II loci at four-digit resolution. The number of donors typed differed by locus, with 629-630 for A, B, C, DRB1 and DQB1, 522 for DQA1, 606 for DPA1, and approximately 470 for DPB1. Roughly 5 DR-DQ haplotypes were handled as single units for association and clustering because linkage in the cohort was strong. Across 300 to 500 genotyped donors of the cohort, an average of about 240,000 unique TCR beta nucleotide sequences per donor were sequenced, and roughly 18% of those sequences were non-productive. What the authors observed across the whole study: The study listed 150 to 200 TCR beta chains as associated with cytomegalovirus. Sequencing depth was assumed to be roughly uniform across donors in the presence/absence analyses, though that assumption may not hold. In an earlier analysis of 587 of the donors, most TCR beta V segments appeared in productive rearrangements about 87% or about 30% of the time, broadly matching IMGT annotations. Correlated functional status among segregating V segments might be attributable to linkage disequilibrium, but an unknown experimental factor could not be ruled out. A group of highly shared sequence variants was considered likely to be a technical artifact of the sequencing pipeline. Because HLA typing was missing for some donors at each locus, association tests included only the typed subset. The only immune exposure information available for the cohort was CMV serostatus. Because counts were too low, around 18 rarely observed V segments, including chromosome 9 orphons, were left out of the earlier analysis of a few hundred of the donors. In vitro tests confirmed that a few of the cytomegalovirus-associated TCR beta chains recognize cytomegalovirus antigens. When HLA alleles, especially DR and DQ, strongly co-occurred, attributing TCR associations to individual alleles was difficult. This cohort had only TCR beta chains sequenced, and the lack of alpha or paired-chain data limited which features could be detected. An association between a missense DCLRE1C variant and V-gene and J-gene trimming of TCR beta chains was found in a later genetic analysis and replicated in an independent cohort. In a later analysis, TCR association rates were found to vary across HLA loci, with the most associated TCRs seen for DRB1 alleles and the fewest for HLA-C alleles. A further reported finding was that TCR beta sequences accurately predicted the HLA-A and HLA-B alleles for most subjects in the first cohort. Cytomegalovirus status was reported to be diagnosed by the classifier with high specificity and sensitivity in both the original and validation cohorts. In a later analysis, HLA-associated TCR beta chains were found to be more clonally expanded and to have lower generation probabilities than equally common non-associated chains. Some IMGT-functional V segments, including TRBV6-2 and TRBV6-3, could not be distinguished by the 87-base-pair reads and were therefore excluded. The authors suggested that the approach could potentially be extended to other disease states and immunological phenotypes. A later genetic analysis reported fewer N-insertions in productive TCRs among donors in an Asian-associated ancestry cluster than the approximately 700-donor mean. According to a later analysis, parvovirus B19, influenza, CMV and Epstein-Barr virus appeared linked to several top co-occurrence clusters. Most CMV-associated TCR beta chains appeared to be HLA-restricted in a later analysis, and the HLA associations seemed to be driven largely by CMV exposure. At a false discovery rate of 0.05, a later analysis linked 16,000 or so TCR beta sequences to specific HLA alleles. Most TCR sequences were seen in very few donors, while some public TCRs were found in many individuals.

The germline V gene (reference sequence) gives CDR1 as SEHNR and CDR2 as FQNEAQ. V loses 4 bases, J loses 4 bases, and the germline ends lie 10 bases apart. Spanning cysteine to phenylalanine, the CDR3 consists of 13 amino acids. Here the CDR3 DNA is all that survives: 39 bases in frame from base 1. In total, more than 500 healthy bone marrow donors made up the cohort. Cohort members were all nominally healthy when sampled, although unrecorded immune exposures were likely present. The donor tested CMV seronegative and was one of the 352 seronegative cohort members. Every donor gave a peripheral blood sample, and the peripheral blood mononuclear cells from that sample were used for TCR beta sequencing. The Qiagen DNeasy Blood Extraction Kit was used to extract genomic DNA from the blood cell samples. Receptor libraries were prepared by the immunoSEQ multiplex PCR assay. The multiplex PCR relied on a mix of 60 forward primers for TCR Vbeta segments and 13 reverse primers for TCR Jbeta segments. The CDR3 region of rearranged TCR beta genes was amplified from genomic DNA with a multiplex PCR assay. The Illumina HiSeq System was used to sequence the amplified TCR beta libraries as 87-base-pair reads. Turning to the authors' computational methods: A later analysis counted about 76 million unique TCR beta chains across the 600 to 850 repertoires, and approximately 11 million of these chains were shared by at least two donors. Raw reads were error-corrected and collapsed into unique sequences by a nearest-neighbor algorithm in which closely related sequences were merged to remove PCR and sequencing errors. V, D and J gene segments were assigned by aligning CDR3 sequences to IMGT reference sequences. For a sequence to be retained, at least a six-nucleotide match to both a V gene segment and a J gene segment was required. A rearrangement was called productive if the CDR3 had no stop codons and remained in frame with V and J, and every other rearrangement was called non-productive. Following IMGT convention, CDR3 was defined as the stretch from the second conserved V-encoded cysteine up to the conserved J-encoded phenylalanine. The earlier analysis of about 590 of the donors excluded sequences that lacked an unambiguous match to a single V gene segment. In an earlier analysis of several hundred of the donors, V segments were called functional above 56.7% productive rearrangements and were called segregating when the between-donor standard deviation exceeded 5%. A statistical classification framework was built to diagnose cytomegalovirus status from the catalog of TCR beta chain sequences. In a later analysis, V and J genes were assigned by comparing TCR nucleotide sequences against IMGT/GENE-DB human TR gene sequences. The TCRdist pipeline was used in a later analysis to assign CDR3 sequences and most-parsimonious VDJ recombination scenarios. In a later analysis, each TCR beta chain was defined by its CDR3 amino acid sequence together with its V-gene family, and reads without a unique V-gene family were excluded. In a later analysis, a few hundred highly shared, low-generation-probability nucleotide sequences were removed to address suspected cross-contamination and a sequencing artifact. In a later analysis, a clonal expansion index for each public chain was calculated from normalized within-repertoire ranks of inferred template counts. In a later analysis, generation probabilities were computed with a VDJ recombination model fitted to out-of-frame rearrangements, and the resulting probabilities were checked against IGoR. In a later analysis, hypergeometric tests were used to score TCR-TCR, TCR-HLA and TCR-CMV co-occurrence, with a repertoire-size bias correction applied to TCR pairs. To estimate false discovery rates, a later analysis permuted the HLA or CMV assignments 20 times. In a later analysis, co-occurring TCRs were grouped using DBSCAN, with TCRdist sequence similarity added in when clustering inside HLA-allele-positive subsets. Repertoires with fewer than 30,000 or more than 120,000 public chains were left out of co-occurrence clustering, as were a handful of repertoires with anomalous nucleotide sharing. The source is immuneACCESS, and TCRdb retained only in-frame sequences with V and J called. Part of the clones is not carried over; for the studies checked, unresolved V genes explain less than half of this, and the remainder is unexplained. V and J calls and clone size follow that table, whereas D and trimming were derived from the DNA. The table kept for this sample lists some 120,000 clones. The leading ten clones occupy 2% to 2.5% of the sample.

The chain couples TRBV7-9 to TRBJ1-2; perhaps TRBD1 is the D gene, with 5 bases matching. The sample was PBMCs. This TCR came from a man aged 35-49 years in good health and CMV-seronegative. The DNA sequence is given as TGTGCCAGCAGCTCCAGGGAGGGCTATGGCTACACCTTC. The translation is CASSSREGYGYTF.